A selection of T cell receptor beta chains follows, all from one sample in a study of blood T cell repertoires in COVID-19. Using immunoSEQ multiplex PCR, the repertoire was profiled, and TCRdb retains in-frame clones only, with some absent. The data show around 180,000 clones, about 91% seen once. The sample taken for sequencing was peripheral blood. All receptors derive from a woman under 40 with acute or convalescent COVID-19. Both conserved end residues are part of each CDR3. D genes are given only for firm matches. Not all rows give a size; the values are once, few, many and, for expanded clones, a class.

v_call	d_call	clone_size	j_call	cdr3_aa	cdr3_nt
TRBV24-1	TRBD1	-	TRBJ1-1	CATSDLTGEKAFF	TGTGCCACCAGTGATTTGACAGGGGAGAAAGCTTTCTTT
TRBV6-2/TRBV6-3	-	-	TRBJ1-6	CASSFGAGDSPLHF	TGTGCCAGCAGTTTTGGCGCAGGGGACTCACCCCTCCACTTT
TRBV2	-	-	TRBJ2-7	CATGSSYEQYF	TGTGCCACCGGGAGCTCCTACGAGCAGTACTTC
TRBV7-6	-	-	TRBJ2-1	CASSLAVSGYNEQFF	TGTGCCAGCAGCTTAGCGGTGAGCGGTTACAATGAGCAGTTCTTC
TRBV3-1/TRBV3-2	TRBD2	-	TRBJ2-3	CASGLAGVTDTQYF	TGTGCCAGCGGACTAGCGGGAGTCACAGATACGCAGTATTTT
TRBV6-5	-	-	TRBJ2-5	CASRREWGETQYF	TGTGCCAGCAGACGGGAGTGGGGAGAGACCCAGTACTTC
TRBV15	-	-	TRBJ1-5	CAGTDVRGGHQPQHF	TGTGCCGGAACGGACGTGCGGGGGGGCCATCAGCCCCAGCATTTT
TRBV4-2	-	-	TRBJ2-7	CASSQDLTTLYEQYF	TGTGCCAGCAGCCAAGATCTCACTACCCTCTACGAGCAGTACTTC
TRBV5-1	TRBD2	-	TRBJ2-1	CASSLGLAGVKQFF	TGCGCCAGCAGCTTGGGACTAGCGGGAGTCAAGCAGTTCTTC
TRBV6-1	-	-	TRBJ1-2	CASSEGGTVYGYTF	TGTGCCAGCAGTGAAGGAGGTACGGTCTATGGCTACACCTTC
TRBV10-3	TRBD1	-	TRBJ2-7	CAIREQGQHYEQYF	TGTGCCATCAGGGAACAGGGGCAGCACTACGAGCAGTACTTC
TRBV6-2/TRBV6-3	-	-	TRBJ2-6	CASSRPGSSGANVLTF	TGTGCCAGCAGTAGACCGGGATCCTCTGGGGCCAACGTCCTGACTTTC
TRBV7-9	-	once	TRBJ2-1	CASSFVLANEQFF	TGTGCCAGCAGCTTCGTTCTAGCCAATGAGCAGTTCTTC
TRBV3-1/TRBV3-2	-	-	TRBJ2-3	CASSRRRGTDTQYF	TGTGCCAGCAGCCGACGTAGAGGGACAGATACGCAGTATTTT
TRBV12-3/TRBV12-4	-	-	TRBJ2-2	CASSFYTGELFF	TGTGCCAGCAGTTTCTACACCGGGGAGCTGTTTTTT
TRBV4-1	TRBD1	-	TRBJ1-1	CASSQTGAEQTEAFF	TGCGCCAGCAGCCAGACAGGGGCTGAACAGACTGAAGCTTTCTTT
TRBV7-9	TRBD2	-	TRBJ2-5	CASSPRTSGNQGTQYF	TGTGCCAGCAGCCCGAGGACTAGCGGGAACCAGGGGACCCAGTACTTC
TRBV25-1	-	-	TRBJ2-3	CASSPHTDTQYF	TGTGCCAGCAGTCCCCACACAGATACGCAGTATTTT
TRBV5-8	-	-	TRBJ1-2	CASSLPGRGLSYTF	TGTGCCAGCAGCTTGCCGGGGCGGGGTTTAAGCTACACCTTC
TRBV10-1	-	-	TRBJ2-7	CASMSVYPYEQYF	TGCGCCAGCATGAGTGTTTACCCCTACGAGCAGTACTTC
TRBV11-2	TRBD1	-	TRBJ1-2	CASGTGDLPSLYTF	TGTGCCAGTGGGACAGGGGACCTACCAAGTCTCTACACCTTC
TRBV19	TRBD2	-	TRBJ2-1	CASSWGGSGYEQFF	TGTGCCAGTAGTTGGGGCGGGAGTGGGTATGAGCAGTTCTTC
TRBV7-8	-	-	TRBJ2-5	CASSFMIAEETQYF	TGTGCCAGCAGCTTTATGATAGCGGAAGAGACCCAGTACTTC
TRBV28	-	few	TRBJ2-5	CASSPQGSKITQYF	TGTGCCAGCAGTCCACAGGGCTCCAAGATTACCCAGTACTTC
TRBV5-5	TRBD1	-	TRBJ2-7	CASSLITTGGDEQYF	TGTGCCAGCAGCCTAATTACGACAGGGGGAGACGAGCAGTACTTC
TRBV4-2	-	-	TRBJ1-1	CASSQELIGSPNTEAFF	TGTGCCAGCAGCCAAGAGCTAATTGGTTCGCCGAACACTGAAGCTTTCTTT
TRBV13	-	-	TRBJ1-2	CASSPDRGGYTF	TGTGCCAGCAGTCCGGACCGGGGAGGCTACACCTTC
TRBV12-3/TRBV12-4	-	-	TRBJ1-2	CASSFRQYYGYTF	TGTGCCAGCAGTTTCCGTCAGTACTATGGCTACACCTTC
TRBV6-5	-	-	TRBJ2-5	CASSGNGMETQYF	TGTGCCAGTTCAGGTAACGGTATGGAGACCCAGTACTTC
TRBV25-1	-	-	TRBJ2-7	CASSGIQQGTTYEQYF	TGTGCCAGCAGTGGGATCCAACAGGGCACCACCTACGAGCAGTACTTC
TRBV28	-	-	TRBJ1-6	CASSLGTLNSPLHF	TGTGCCAGCAGTTTGGGCACGTTGAATTCACCCCTCCACTTT
TRBV19	TRBD1	-	TRBJ1-2	CASSMVRTGDFYGYTF	TGTGCCAGTAGTATGGTCCGCACAGGGGACTTCTATGGCTACACCTTC
TRBV5-1	-	-	TRBJ1-5	CASSSFPGNQPQHF	TGCGCCAGCAGCTCGTTCCCGGGGAATCAGCCCCAGCATTTT
TRBV28	TRBD1	-	TRBJ1-4	CASSIRWTGEGGNEKLFF	TGTGCCAGCAGTATCCGCTGGACAGGGGAAGGGGGGAATGAAAAACTGTTTTTT
TRBV18	-	-	TRBJ2-7	CASSPPLRGTYEQYF	TGTGCCAGCTCACCACCCCTGAGGGGGACCTACGAGCAGTACTTC
TRBV5-6	TRBD1	-	TRBJ1-4	CASSLGRQGGEKLFF	TGTGCCAGCAGCTTGGGTCGACAGGGGGGCGAAAAACTGTTTTTT
TRBV7-8	-	-	TRBJ2-1	CASSLGRGIGHNEQFF	TGTGCCAGCAGCTTAGGCCGCGGGATAGGTCATAATGAGCAGTTCTTC
TRBV12-3/TRBV12-4	-	-	TRBJ2-3	CASSKRRTDTQYF	TGTGCCAGCAGCAAGCGGCGCACAGATACGCAGTATTTT
TRBV2	-	once	TRBJ2-4	CASEAGKAKNIQYF	TGTGCCAGCGAGGCAGGGAAAGCCAAAAACATTCAGTACTTC
TRBV5-5	-	-	TRBJ1-5	CASSLHLLRAGNQPQHF	TGTGCCAGCAGCTTGCATCTCCTCAGGGCGGGCAATCAGCCCCAGCATTTT
TRBV7-9	-	-	TRBJ2-1	CASSSTVQENEQFF	TGTGCCAGCAGCTCTACCGTTCAAGAAAATGAGCAGTTCTTC